One T cell receptor beta chain is described in this entry. No antigen is known for it. The assay was immunoSEQ multiplex PCR, and TCRdb's table has in-frame clones only and misses some. Here the sample spans about 340,000 clones, roughly 85% being singletons. The data belong to a study of cytomegalovirus exposure and HLA in healthy donors. This CDR3 spans 13 amino acids. Per the germline V gene, CDR1 is SGHAT and CDR2 is FQNNGV. Trimming removed 5 bases from V and 6 bases from J, with 11 bases in between. Study-wide results and limits: The study found most TCR sequences rare, yet found some public TCRs in many donors.

V gene TRBV11-2 combines with J gene TRBJ1-5; possibly TRBD1 for D (6 bases). The sample was PBMCs. This receptor was identified in a woman aged 18 to 35 in good health and CMV-seronegative. The CDR3 DNA reads TGTGCCAGCAGCCGTACAGGGTTTCAGCCCCAGCATTTT. This encodes CASSRTGFQPQHF.